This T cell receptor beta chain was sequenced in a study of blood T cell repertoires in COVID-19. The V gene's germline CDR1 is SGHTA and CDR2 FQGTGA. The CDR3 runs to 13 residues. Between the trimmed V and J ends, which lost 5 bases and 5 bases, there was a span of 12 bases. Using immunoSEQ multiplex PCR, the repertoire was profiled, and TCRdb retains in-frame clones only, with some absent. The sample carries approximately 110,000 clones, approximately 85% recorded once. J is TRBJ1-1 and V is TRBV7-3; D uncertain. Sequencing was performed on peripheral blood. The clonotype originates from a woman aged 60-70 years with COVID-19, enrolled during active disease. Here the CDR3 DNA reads TGTGCCAGCAGCCTTTACCCAGGAACTGAAGCTTTCTTT. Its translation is CASSLYPGTEAFF. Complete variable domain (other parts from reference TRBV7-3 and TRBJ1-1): GAGVSQTPSNKVTEKGKYVELRCDPISGHTALYWYRQSLGQGPEFLIYFQGTGAADDSGLPNDRFFAVRPEGSVSTLKIQRTERGDSAVYLCASSLYPGTEAFFGQGTRLTVV.